A selection of T cell receptor beta chains follows, all from one sample in a study of post-analysis software for immune sequencing data. TCRdb reprocessed the PCR reads with MiXCR, giving one entry per CDR3 protein. The sample has more than 500,000 distinct CDR3 sequences, around a third seen once. Material: blood. These receptors originate from a girl younger than 18 with multiple sclerosis. Each CDR3 is given with its conserved first and last residue. The D gene is left open where the match is weak. Clone size is shown for a subset of rows, as once, few, many or a class of expanded clone.

j_call clone_size v_call d_call cdr3_aa cdr3_nt
TRBJ2-7 few TRBV11-2 . CASSLSSPTTYEQYF TGTGCCAGCAGCTTATCAAGCCCTACCACCTACGAGCAGTACTTC
TRBJ2-7 . TRBV24-1 . CATSDFGRSYEQYF TGTGCCACCAGTGATTTTGGCAGATCCTACGAGCAGTACTTC
TRBJ2-5 few TRBV10-3 TRBD2 CAISESRSGAGVQETQYF TGTGCCATCAGTGAGTCCCGTAGTGGAGCGGGGGTACAAGAGACCCAGTACTTC
TRBJ2-5 . TRBV12-3/TRBV12-4 TRBD2 CASSSLGRGNRGTQYF TGTGCCAGCAGTTCCCTGGGGAGGGGAAACAGAGGGACCCAGTACTTC
TRBJ2-7 few TRBV29-1 . CSVVHYEQYF TGCAGCGTTGTTCATTACGAGCAGTACTTC
TRBJ1-2 . TRBV11-2 TRBD1 CASSPGQGTFYGYTF TGTGCCAGCAGCCCAGGACAGGGGACTTTCTATGGCTACACCTTC
TRBJ2-3 many TRBV3-1 . CASSQVADTQYF TGCGCCAGCAGCCAAGTTGCAGATACGCAGTATTTT
TRBJ1-2 . TRBV5-1 . CASSLGTSRDGYTF TGCGCCAGCAGCTTGGGCACCAGCAGGGATGGCTACACCTTC
TRBJ1-1 . TRBV5-1 . CASSLGGWISMNTEAFF TGCGCCAGCAGCTTGGGGGGGTGGATATCAATGAACACTGAAGCTTTCTTT
TRBJ1-1 . TRBV5-1 . CASSKDPGANTEAFF TGCGCCAGCAGCAAGGACCCCGGGGCGAACACTGAAGCTTTCTTT
TRBJ2-6 . TRBV3-1 . CASSQDRRGANVLTF TGTGCCAGCAGCCAAGATAGGCGAGGGGCCAACGTCCTGACTTTC
TRBJ2-7 few TRBV29-1 TRBD1 CSVESGTGSDEQYF TGCAGCGTTGAGTCCGGGACAGGGTCCGACGAGCAGTACTTC
TRBJ2-7 . TRBV24-1 . CATSDSAGLNHEQYF TGTGCCACCAGTGATTCCGCAGGATTAAACCACGAGCAGTACTTC
TRBJ2-1 . TRBV2 . CANTDSPVYNEQFF TGTGCCAACACAGACTCCCCCGTCTACAATGAGCAGTTCTTC
TRBJ2-5 . TRBV11-2 . CASSLSTRETQYF TGTGCCAGCAGCCTCTCTACCCGGGAGACCCAGTACTTC
TRBJ2-4 . TRBV3-1 . CASSRETGRYSIQYF TGTGCCAGCAGCCGGGAGACAGGGAGGTACAGCATTCAGTACTTC
TRBJ2-5 . TRBV7-9 TRBD2 CASTPGTSGGETQYF TGTGCCAGCACCCCCGGGACTAGCGGGGGCGAGACCCAGTACTTC
TRBJ2-7 few TRBV7-9 . CASSPDRPNYEQYF TGTGCCAGCAGCCCCGACAGGCCGAACTACGAGCAGTACTTC
TRBJ1-1 . TRBV20-1 . CTLRRGTEALF TGCACCCTAAGAAGAGGAACTGAAGCTTTATTT
TRBJ2-3 . TRBV4-1 . CASSQEGRGWSDTQYF TGCGCCAGCAGCCAAGAGGGGCGGGGATGGTCAGATACGCAGTATTTT
TRBJ2-1 . TRBV28 TRBD1 CASVQGSRGSYNEQFF TGTGCCAGCGTACAGGGGTCCCGAGGGAGCTACAATGAGCAGTTCTTC
TRBJ2-7 many TRBV29-1 . CSGWSSGYEQYF TGCAGCGGCTGGAGCTCGGGGTACGAGCAGTACTTC